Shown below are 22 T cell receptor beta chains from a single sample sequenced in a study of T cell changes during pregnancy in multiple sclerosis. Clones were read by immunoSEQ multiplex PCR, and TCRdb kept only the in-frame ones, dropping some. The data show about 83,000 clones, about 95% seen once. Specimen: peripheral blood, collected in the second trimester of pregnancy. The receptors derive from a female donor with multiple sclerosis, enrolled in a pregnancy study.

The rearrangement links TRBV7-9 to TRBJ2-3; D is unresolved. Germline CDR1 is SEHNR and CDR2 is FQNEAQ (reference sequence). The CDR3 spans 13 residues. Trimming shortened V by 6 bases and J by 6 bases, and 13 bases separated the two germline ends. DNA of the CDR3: TGTGCCAGCAGTCCTCCAGGTTTGGATACGCAGTATTTT. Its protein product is CASSPPGLDTQYF.

The CDR3 reads CASRGSTGKGQPQHF. The DNA of the CDR3 is TGTGCCAGCAGAGGTTCGACAGGGAAGGGTCAGCCCCAGCATTTT. The chain has TRBV28 and TRBJ1-5, with 7 bases identical to TRBD1. CDR3 length equals 15 residues. V was pared by 6 bases and J by 6 bases, with 11 bases of the junction left unmatched. The germline CDR1 and CDR2 sequences are MDHEN and SYDVKM.

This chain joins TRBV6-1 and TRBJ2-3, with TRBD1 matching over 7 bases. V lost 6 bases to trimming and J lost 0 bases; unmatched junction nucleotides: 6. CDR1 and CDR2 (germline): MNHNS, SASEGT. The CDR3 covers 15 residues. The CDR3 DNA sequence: TGTGCCAGCAGAGACGGGACAGCCAGCACAGATACGCAGTATTTT. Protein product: CASRDGTASTDTQYF.

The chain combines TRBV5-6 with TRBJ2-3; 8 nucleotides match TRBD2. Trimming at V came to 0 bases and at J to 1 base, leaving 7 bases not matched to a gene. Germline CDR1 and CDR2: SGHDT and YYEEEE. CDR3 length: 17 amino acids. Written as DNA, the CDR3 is TGTGCCAGCAGCTTGGAACTAGCGGAAGATGGCACAGATACGCAGTATTTT. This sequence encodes CASSLELAEDGTDTQYF. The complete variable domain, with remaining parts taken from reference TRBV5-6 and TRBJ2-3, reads DAGVTQSPTHLIKTRGQQVTLRCSPKSGHDTVSWYQQALGQGPQFIFQYYEEEERQRGNFPDRFSGHQFPNYSSELNVNALLLGDSALYLCASSLELAEDGTDTQYFGPGTRLTVL.

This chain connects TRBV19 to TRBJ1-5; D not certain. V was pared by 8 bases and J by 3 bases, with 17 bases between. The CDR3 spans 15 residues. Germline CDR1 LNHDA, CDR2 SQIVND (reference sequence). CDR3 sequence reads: CASARVSQNNQPQHF. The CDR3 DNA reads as TGTGCCAGTGCGAGGGTCTCACAAAACAATCAGCCCCAGCATTTT. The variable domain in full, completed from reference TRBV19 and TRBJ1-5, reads DGGITQSPKYLFRKEGQNVTLSCEQNLNHDAMYWYRQDPGQGLRLIYYSQIVNDFQKGDIAEGYSVSREKKESFPLTVTSAQKNPTAFYLCASARVSQNNQPQHFGDGTRLSIL.

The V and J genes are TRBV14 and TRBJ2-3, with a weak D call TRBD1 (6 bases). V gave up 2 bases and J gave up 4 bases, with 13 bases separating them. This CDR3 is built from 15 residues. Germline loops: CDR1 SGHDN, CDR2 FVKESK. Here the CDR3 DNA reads TGTGCCAGCAGCCAATTGACAGGTTCGTCAGATACGCAGTATTTT. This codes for CASSQLTGSSDTQYF.

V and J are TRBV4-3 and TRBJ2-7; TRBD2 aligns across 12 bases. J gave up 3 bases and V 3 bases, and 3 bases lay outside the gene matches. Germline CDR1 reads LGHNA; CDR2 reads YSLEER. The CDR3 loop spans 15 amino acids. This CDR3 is CASSQTSGSIYEQYF. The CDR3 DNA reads TGCGCCAGCAGCCAGACTAGCGGGAGTATCTACGAGCAGTACTTC.

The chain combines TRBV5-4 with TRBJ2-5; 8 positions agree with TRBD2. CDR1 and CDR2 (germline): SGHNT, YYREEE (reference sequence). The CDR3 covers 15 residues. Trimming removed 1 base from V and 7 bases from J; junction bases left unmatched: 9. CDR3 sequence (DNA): TGTGCCAGCAGCTTGAAAGGCGCCCGGGGGGGGACCCAGTACTTC. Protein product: CASSLKGARGGTQYF.

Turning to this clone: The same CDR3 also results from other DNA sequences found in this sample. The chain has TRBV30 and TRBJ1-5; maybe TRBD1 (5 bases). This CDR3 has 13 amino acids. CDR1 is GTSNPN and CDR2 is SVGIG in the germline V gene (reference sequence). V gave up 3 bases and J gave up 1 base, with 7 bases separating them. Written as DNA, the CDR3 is TGTGCCTGGAGCGGGGGGAGCAATCAGCCCCAGCATTTT. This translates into CAWSGGSNQPQHF.

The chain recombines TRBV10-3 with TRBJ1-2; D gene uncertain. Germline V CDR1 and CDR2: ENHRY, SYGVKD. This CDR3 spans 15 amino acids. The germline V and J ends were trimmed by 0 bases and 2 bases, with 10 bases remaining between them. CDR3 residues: CAISESSGLNYGYTF. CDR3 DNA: TGTGCCATCAGTGAGTCTAGTGGACTGAACTATGGCTACACCTTC.

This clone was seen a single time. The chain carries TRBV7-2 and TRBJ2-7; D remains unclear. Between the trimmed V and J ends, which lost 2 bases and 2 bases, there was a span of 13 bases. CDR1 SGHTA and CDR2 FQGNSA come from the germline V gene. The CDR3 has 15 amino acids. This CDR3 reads CASSLTPLVAYEQYF. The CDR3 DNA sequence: TGTGCCAGCAGCTTAACACCCCTAGTGGCCTACGAGCAGTACTTC.

CDR3 residues: CASLPRPWTGQETQYF. The CDR3 DNA is TGTGCCAGCCTGCCTCGCCCTTGGACAGGTCAAGAGACCCAGTACTTC. This chain links TRBV21-1 with TRBJ2-5; TRBD1, the D gene given by the table, was not confirmed from the DNA. TRBV21-1 is listed as a pseudogene. This CDR3 comprises 16 residues.

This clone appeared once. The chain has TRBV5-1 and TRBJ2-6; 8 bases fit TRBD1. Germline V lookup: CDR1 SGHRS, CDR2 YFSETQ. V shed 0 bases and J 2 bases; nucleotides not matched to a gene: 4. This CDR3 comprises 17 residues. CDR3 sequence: CASSLGTGMTGANVLTF. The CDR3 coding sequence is TGCGCCAGCAGCTTGGGGACAGGGATGACTGGGGCCAACGTCCTGACTTTC.

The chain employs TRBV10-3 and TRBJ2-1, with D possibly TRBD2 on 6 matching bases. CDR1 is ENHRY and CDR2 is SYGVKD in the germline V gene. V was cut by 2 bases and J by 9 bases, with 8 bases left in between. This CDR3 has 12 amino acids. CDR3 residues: CAISEVAAEQFF. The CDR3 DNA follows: TGTGCCATCAGTGAGGTAGCGGCTGAGCAGTTCTTC.

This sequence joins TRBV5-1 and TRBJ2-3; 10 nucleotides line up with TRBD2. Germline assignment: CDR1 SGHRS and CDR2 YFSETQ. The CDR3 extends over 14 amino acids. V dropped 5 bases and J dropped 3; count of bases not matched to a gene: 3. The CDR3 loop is CASRPGLATDTQYF. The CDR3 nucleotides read TGCGCCAGCAGGCCGGGACTAGCGACAGATACGCAGTATTTT.

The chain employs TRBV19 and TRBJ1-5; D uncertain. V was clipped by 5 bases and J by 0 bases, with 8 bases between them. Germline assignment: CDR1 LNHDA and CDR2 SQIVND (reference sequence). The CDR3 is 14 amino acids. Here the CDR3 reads CASSSGISNQPQHF. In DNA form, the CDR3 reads TGTGCCAGTAGTTCAGGAATTAGCAATCAGCCCCAGCATTTT.

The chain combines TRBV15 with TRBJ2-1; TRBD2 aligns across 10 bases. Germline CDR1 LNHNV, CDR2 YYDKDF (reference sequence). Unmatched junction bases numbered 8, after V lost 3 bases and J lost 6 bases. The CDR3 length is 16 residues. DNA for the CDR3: TGTGCCACCAGCAGGAGCGGGAGGGGTGAGATCAATGAGCAGTTCTTC. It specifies CATSRSGRGEINEQFF.

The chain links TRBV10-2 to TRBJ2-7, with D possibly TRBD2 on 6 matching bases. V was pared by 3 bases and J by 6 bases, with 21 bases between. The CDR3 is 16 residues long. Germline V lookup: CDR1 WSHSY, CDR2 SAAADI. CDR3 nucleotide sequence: TGCGCCAGCAGTGATGGAGGGCGGTTAGTACACGGCGAGCAGTACTTC. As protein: CASSDGGRLVHGEQYF.

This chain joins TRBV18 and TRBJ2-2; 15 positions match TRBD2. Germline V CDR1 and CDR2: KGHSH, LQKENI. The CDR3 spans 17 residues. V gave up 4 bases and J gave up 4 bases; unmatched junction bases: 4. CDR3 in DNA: TGTGCCAGCTCACAGGGACTAGCGGGAGGACCCACCGGGGAGCTGTTTTTT. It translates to CASSQGLAGGPTGELFF.

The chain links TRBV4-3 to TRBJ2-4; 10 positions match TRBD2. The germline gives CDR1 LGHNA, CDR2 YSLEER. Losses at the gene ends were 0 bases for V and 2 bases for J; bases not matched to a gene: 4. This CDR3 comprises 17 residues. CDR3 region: CASSQDLAGAPKNIQYF. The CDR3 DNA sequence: TGCGCCAGCAGCCAAGATCTAGCGGGGGCACCCAAAAACATTCAGTACTTC.

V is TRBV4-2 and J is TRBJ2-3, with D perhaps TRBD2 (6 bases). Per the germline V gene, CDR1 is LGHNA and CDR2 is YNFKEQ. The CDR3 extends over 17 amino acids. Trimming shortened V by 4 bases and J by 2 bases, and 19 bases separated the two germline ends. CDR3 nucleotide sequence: TGTGCCAGCAGCCTGCCGACAACGGGACTTAACACAGATACGCAGTATTTT. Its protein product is CASSLPTTGLNTDTQYF.

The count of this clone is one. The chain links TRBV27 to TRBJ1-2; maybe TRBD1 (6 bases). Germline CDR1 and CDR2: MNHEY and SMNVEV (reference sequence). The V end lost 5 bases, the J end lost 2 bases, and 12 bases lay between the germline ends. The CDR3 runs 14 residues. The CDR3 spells CASSRLQGNYGYTF. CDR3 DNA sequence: TGTGCCAGCAGTCGCTTACAGGGAAACTATGGCTACACCTTC.